These 6 T cell receptor beta chains share one sample of origin, sequenced in a study of PD-L1 blockade in urothelial cancer (TCRdb year 2017). The receptor library was made with the immunoSEQ multiplex PCR assay. Entries here come from immuneACCESS through TCRdb and include only in-frame sequences with V and J called. Some clones fail to appear in such tables; in the studies checked, an unresolved V gene covers under half of the shortfall, and the cause of the remainder is unknown. The sample yields 90,000 to 120,000 clones; about 90% were counted once. 0.85% to 1% of the sample comes from the top ten. The sample was PBMCs, taken around atezolizumab (anti-PD-L1) treatment. Receptors originate from a woman of 80 years or more with urothelial cancer.

This clone came up once. This chain connects TRBV5-1 to TRBJ2-1; tentatively, D is TRBD1 (6 bases). This CDR3 comprises 14 residues. V dropped 1 base and J dropped 5 bases, with 10 bases sitting between them. Germline CDR1 SGHRS, CDR2 YFSETQ. The CDR3: CASSLQQGNNEQFF. The CDR3 nucleotides are TGCGCCAGCAGCTTGCAACAGGGTAACAATGAGCAGTTCTTC.

The chain couples TRBV9 to TRBJ2-1, with TRBD1 matching over 9 bases. The CDR3 has 16 amino acids. Germline V gene data show CDR1 as SGDLS and CDR2 as YYNGEE. V dropped 0 bases and J dropped 8; count of bases not matched to a gene: 9. The CDR3 DNA follows: TGTGCCAGCAGCGTAGCTGGAGGACAGGGGTTAGATGAGCAGTTCTTC. Protein product: CASSVAGGQGLDEQFF.

The sample holds one count of this clone. V is TRBV5-4 and J is TRBJ1-2, with D hard to call. CDR3 length: 14 amino acids. Trimming left V 0 bases short and J 4 bases short, with 10 bases between. Germline V gene data show CDR1 as SGHNT and CDR2 as YYREEE (reference sequence). Here the CDR3 reads CASSLEEKSYGYTF. In DNA, the CDR3 is TGTGCCAGCAGCTTGGAGGAGAAGAGCTATGGCTACACCTTC.

This rearrangement joins TRBV30 to TRBJ2-2; tentatively, D is TRBD2 (6 bases). V was trimmed by 0 bases and J by 2 bases, leaving 10 bases between them. Looked up from germline, CDR1 is GTSNPN and CDR2 is SVGIG (reference sequence). The CDR3 contains 15 residues. The CDR3 coding sequence is TGTGCCTGGAGTGTGGGAGGTGGAAACACCGGGGAGCTGTTTTTT. Translation: CAWSVGGGNTGELFF.

The chain uses TRBV18 and TRBJ2-3; the match to TRBD2 covers 12 bases. The germline V gene encodes CDR1 KGHSH and CDR2 LQKENI. Losses at the gene ends were 3 bases for V and 2 bases for J; bases not matched to a gene: 3. CDR3 length equals 16 residues. Written as DNA, the CDR3 is TGTGCCAGCTCACCTGGACTAGCGGGAACCACAGATACGCAGTATTTT. Amino acid sequence: CASSPGLAGTTDTQYF.

The V gene is TRBV28, the J gene TRBJ2-1, with 7 nucleotides matching TRBD2. The germline V gene encodes CDR1 MDHEN and CDR2 SYDVKM. This CDR3 spans 16 amino acids. With V trimmed by 7 bases and J by 0 bases, 9 bases remained unmatched. The CDR3 DNA reads as TGTGCCAGCACCTCGCCTAGCGGAAGCTCCTACAATGAGCAGTTCTTC. Translating gives CASTSPSGSSYNEQFF.